This T cell receptor beta chain derives from a study of blood T cell repertoires in COVID-19. Which cohort a participant joined came from the clinical history participants gave. Unmatched junction bases numbered 8, after V lost 2 bases and J lost 2 bases. The CDR3 runs to 16 residues. Germline lookup yields CDR1 MDHEN and CDR2 SYDVKM. Sequencing used immunoSEQ multiplex PCR; TCRdb keeps in-frame clones, though not all of them. The sample yields 270,000 or so clones, roughly 93% seen once. Source material: PBMCs or T cells enriched from blood (not recorded which). The TCR originated in a woman between 40 and 55 years old with acute COVID-19. This chain uses TRBV28 with TRBJ2-7, with 8 bases lining up with TRBD1. The CDR3 sequence is CASSLSTGTGTYEQYF. The CDR3 DNA reads as TGTGCCAGCAGTTTAAGCACCGGGACAGGAACCTACGAGCAGTACTTC.